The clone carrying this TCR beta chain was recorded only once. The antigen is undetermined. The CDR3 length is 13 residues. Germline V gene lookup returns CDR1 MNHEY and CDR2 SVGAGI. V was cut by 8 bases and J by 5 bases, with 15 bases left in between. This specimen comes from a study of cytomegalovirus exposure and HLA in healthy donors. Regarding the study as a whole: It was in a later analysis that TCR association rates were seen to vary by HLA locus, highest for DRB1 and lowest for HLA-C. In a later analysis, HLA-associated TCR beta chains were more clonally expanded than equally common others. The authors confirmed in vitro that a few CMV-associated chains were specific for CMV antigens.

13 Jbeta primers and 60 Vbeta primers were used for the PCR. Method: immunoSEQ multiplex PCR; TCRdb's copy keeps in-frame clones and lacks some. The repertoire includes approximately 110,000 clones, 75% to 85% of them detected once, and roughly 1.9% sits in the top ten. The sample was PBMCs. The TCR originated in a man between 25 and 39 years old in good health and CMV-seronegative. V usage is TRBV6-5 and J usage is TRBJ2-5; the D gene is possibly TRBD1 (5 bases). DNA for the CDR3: TGTGCCAGCGCGCCAGGGCATTGGGAGACCCAGTACTTC. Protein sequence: CASAPGHWETQYF.